These 8 T cell receptor beta chains originate from one sample sequenced in a study of cytomegalovirus exposure and HLA in healthy donors. Libraries were prepared by immunoSEQ multiplex PCR; TCRdb keeps only in-frame clonotypes and omits some of them. The sample gives some 120,000 clones, about 90% of which show up once; roughly 2% is in the top ten. What was sequenced was PBMCs. These receptors were collected from a woman aged 18-29 years in good health and CMV-seronegative.

The CDR3 loop reads CASRGAGKVDRYGYTF. As DNA, the CDR3 is TGTGCCAGCAGGGGGGCAGGGAAGGTAGATCGCTATGGCTACACCTTC. V is TRBV27 and J is TRBJ1-2; maybe TRBD1 (6 bases). Germline CDR1 and CDR2: MNHEY and SMNVEV (reference sequence). The CDR3 extends over 16 amino acids. V shed 6 bases and J shed 4 bases, with 21 bases lying between them.

V usage is TRBV9 and J usage is TRBJ2-2; D is possibly TRBD1 (7 bases). The V gene's germline CDR1 is SGDLS and CDR2 YYNGEE. The CDR3 is made up of 15 amino acids. Between the trimmed V and J ends, which lost 4 bases and 6 bases, there was a span of 16 bases. The CDR3: CASSTRQGGAGELFF. In DNA, the CDR3 is TGTGCCAGCAGCACCCGACAGGGCGGGGCCGGGGAGCTGTTTTTT.

V and J are TRBV11-2 and TRBJ1-2, with 8 nucleotides matching TRBD1. The V gene end was trimmed by 5 bases and the J gene end by 7 bases; junction bases not matched to a gene: 6. Germline V gene data show CDR1 as SGHAT and CDR2 as FQNNGV. This CDR3 is 13 amino acids long. The CDR3 sequence is CASSLDRGSGYTF. The DNA of the CDR3 is TGTGCCAGCAGCCTCGACAGGGGAAGTGGCTACACCTTC.

DNA for the CDR3: TGTGCCAGCGGGCCCAACACCGGGGAGCTGTTTTTT. Its translation: CASGPNTGELFF. This chain joins TRBV28 and TRBJ2-2; D uncertain. Per the germline V gene, CDR1 is MDHEN and CDR2 is SYDVKM. V was trimmed by 8 bases and J by 2 bases, leaving 6 bases between them. The CDR3 spans 12 residues.

This clone was observed a few times. The J gene is TRBJ2-1, the V gene TRBV11-2; D is ambiguous. Germline CDR1 is SGHAT and CDR2 is FQNNGV. V was clipped by 5 bases and J by 12 bases, with 20 bases between them. The CDR3 is made up of 14 amino acids. The DNA for the CDR3 is TGTGCCAGCAGCCCCTACACGGCTAGACGCGGGCAGTTCTTC. Translated: CASSPYTARRGQFF.

The chain uses TRBV5-6 and TRBJ2-7; tentative D call: TRBD1 (6 bases). The V gene lost 3 bases and the J gene lost 2 bases, with 15 bases spanning the gap. Looked up from germline, CDR1 is SGHDT and CDR2 is YYEEEE. This CDR3 is 15 amino acids long. The CDR3: CASSSYRDNAYEQYF. The CDR3 bases are TGTGCCAGCAGCTCCTACCGGGACAACGCCTACGAGCAGTACTTC.

The chain combines TRBV30 with TRBJ2-7, with 9 bases matching TRBD2. The V and J ends lost 5 bases and 4 bases, in that order; junction bases with no gene match: 9. The CDR3 sequence is 14 residues long. Germline CDR1 GTSNPN, CDR2 SVGIG (reference sequence). The CDR3 here is CAWGTGTSIYEQYF. The CDR3 coding sequence is TGTGCCTGGGGGACCGGGACTAGCATTTACGAGCAGTACTTC.

The chain employs TRBV19 and TRBJ1-5; TRBD1 matches at 9 bases. Germline CDR1 and CDR2: LNHDA and SQIVND (reference sequence). V shed 5 bases, J shed 7 bases, and the junction held 6 bases outside the gene matches. The CDR3 spans 14 residues. Written as DNA, the CDR3 is TGTGCCAGTAGTGCAGACAGGGGGGAACAGCCCCAGCATTTT. Its protein product is CASSADRGEQPQHF.